The present T cell receptor (beta chain) was sequenced within a study of CD4 T cell repertoires in COVID-19 (dated by TCRdb to the early 2020s). Background for the entire study: For cross-reactivity analysis, CFSE-low cells were expanded with IL-2 for about 10 days, then relabeled and restimulated with spike proteins from other coronaviruses. In COVID-19-recovered individuals, the study described naturally processed CD4+ T cell responses to SARS-CoV-2 spike and nucleoprotein and used TCR Vbeta sequencing to evaluate clonal composition. In a few recovered individuals, the researchers analyzed the TCR Vbeta repertoire of SARS-CoV-2-reactive T cells at the subset level. Paper-wide results and their limitations: Between roughly 7 and 27% of SARS-CoV-2 clonotypes were also found in SARS-CoV and/or HKU1 spike-stimulated secondary cultures, consistent with cross-reactivity. Several of the most expanded SARS-CoV-2-reactive clonotypes were present in two or all three memory subsets, which suggests intraclonal diversification.

Memory T cell samples that were not cultured were sequenced immediately after ex vivo isolation. From peripheral blood mononuclear cells, the researchers isolated CD4+ total memory, central memory, effector memory and circulating T follicular helper cells. The count of this clone is one. It has no known antigen specificity. Per-nucleotide qualities are absent, and no much larger clonotype sits a single base away. Preparation of the library involved the immunoSEQ multiplex PCR assay. The authors' pipeline ran thus. The Chao-Jaccard similarity index and the number of shared clonotypes were used to measure repertoire overlap between subsets. As stored in TCRdb, this immuneACCESS dataset retains in-frame rearrangements with V and J assigned. A fraction of the clones does not appear; measured against another copy, unresolved V genes explain less than half of the discrepancy, and the remainder lacks a known reason. That table is the source of V, J and clone size, and D and trimming were worked out from the DNA. Here the sample has approximately 8,700 clones; around four fifths occur a single time. The ten largest clones represent about 2% of the sample.

This TCR was recovered from a human donor who had COVID-19. Specimen: effector memory CD4+ T cells from blood, collected before the COVID-19 pandemic. What the cell subset or site label conveys for this sample: CD4+ T effector memory cells.

The CDR3 loop reads CASRPNGVGEQFF. The sequenced DNA: TGCGCCAGCAGGCCGAACGGGGTCGGTGAGCAGTTCTTC. Recombination joined TRBV10-2 with TRBJ2-1; D gene: possibly TRBD2, on 5 matching bases. Between the V and J ends, shortened by 6 bases and 9 bases respectively, the junction contains 15 bases. The germline V gene sets CDR1 to WSHSY and CDR2 to SAAADI. From the cysteine through the phenylalanine, the CDR3 covers 13 amino acids. The only DNA kept is the CDR3, 39 bases in frame from the first base.